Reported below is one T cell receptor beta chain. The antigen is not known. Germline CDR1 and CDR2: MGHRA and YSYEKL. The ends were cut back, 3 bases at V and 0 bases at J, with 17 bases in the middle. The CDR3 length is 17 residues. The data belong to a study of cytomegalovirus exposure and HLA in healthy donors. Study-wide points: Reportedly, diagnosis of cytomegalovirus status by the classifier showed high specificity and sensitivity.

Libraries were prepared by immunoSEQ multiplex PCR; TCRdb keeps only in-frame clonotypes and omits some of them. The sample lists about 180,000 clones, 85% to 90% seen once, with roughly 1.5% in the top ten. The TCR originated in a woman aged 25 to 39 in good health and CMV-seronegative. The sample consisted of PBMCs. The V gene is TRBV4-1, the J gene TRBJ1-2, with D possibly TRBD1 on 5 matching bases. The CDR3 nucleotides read TGCGCCAGCAGCCACCTAGCGGACAAAGCCTCTAACTATGGCTACACCTTC. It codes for CASSHLADKASNYGYTF.